Given below is one T cell receptor beta chain in context. What it binds is unknown. Time point denoted: pre-sensitization, week 0. The treatment was: therapeutic diphenylcyclopropenone sensitization with weekly scalp DPC. TCRdb redid the calling of the RACE reads with MiXCR, one entry per CDR3 protein. The table includes about 120,000 distinct CDR3 sequences, about 14% detected once. The sample comes from a study of human T cells and chemical hapten exposure. Study information: For sensitization, 2% DPC was applied to a roughly 2 cm by roughly 2 cm patch of upper inner arm skin. There were weekly diphenylcyclopropenone doses to the scalp for patients throughout the approximately 25-week study.

Study-level points and caveats: Expanded TCRs produced significantly more large CDR3 similarity clusters than controls did.

CDR1 and CDR2 (germline): LGHNA, YSLEER. The V gene lost 7 bases and the J gene lost 14 bases, with 12 bases spanning the gap. This CDR3 spans 11 amino acids. The rearrangement uses TRBV4-3 and TRBJ1-6; D unclear. The receptor was isolated from a woman aged 18-29 years with alopecia areata. Some clones in this sample may be carry-over from other donors' samples. The sample was whole blood, taken in connection with sensitization to the hapten diphenylcyclopropenone (DPC). Written as DNA, the CDR3 is TGCGCCAGCACCCCCGGGGTGTCCCTCCACTTT. It codes for CASTPGVSLHF.